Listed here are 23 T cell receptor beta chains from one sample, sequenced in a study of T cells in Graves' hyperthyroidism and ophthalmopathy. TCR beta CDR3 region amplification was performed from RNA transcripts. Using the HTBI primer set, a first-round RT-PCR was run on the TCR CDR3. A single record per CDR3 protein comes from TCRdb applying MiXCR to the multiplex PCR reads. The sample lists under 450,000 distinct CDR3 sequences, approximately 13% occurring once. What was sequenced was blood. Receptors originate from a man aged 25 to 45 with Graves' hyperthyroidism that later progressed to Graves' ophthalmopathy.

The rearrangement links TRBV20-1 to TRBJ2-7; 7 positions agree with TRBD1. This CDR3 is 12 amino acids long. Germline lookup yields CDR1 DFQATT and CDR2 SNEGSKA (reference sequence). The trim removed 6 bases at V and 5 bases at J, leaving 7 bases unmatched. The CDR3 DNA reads TGCAGTGCGGGGTTAGGGGGCAACGAGCAGTACTTC. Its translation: CSAGLGGNEQYF.

The chain's CDR3 is CASSLIAGPNTGELFF. The CDR3 coding sequence is TGTGCCAGCAGCTTGATAGCGGGGCCCAACACCGGGGAGCTGTTTTTT. The chain links TRBV7-9 to TRBJ2-2; 8 bases align to TRBD2. CDR1 is SEHNR and CDR2 is FQNEAQ in the germline V gene (reference sequence). The J segment lost 2 bases and the V segment lost 3 bases, leaving 5 bases of the junction unmatched. This CDR3 contains 16 residues.

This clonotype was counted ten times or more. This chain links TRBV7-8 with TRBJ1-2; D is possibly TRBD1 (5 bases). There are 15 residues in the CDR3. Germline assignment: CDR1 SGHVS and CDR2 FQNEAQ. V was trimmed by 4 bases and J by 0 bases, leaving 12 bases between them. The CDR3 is CASSSPTVTNYGYTF. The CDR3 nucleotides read TGTGCCAGCAGCTCTCCGACAGTCACTAACTATGGCTACACCTTC. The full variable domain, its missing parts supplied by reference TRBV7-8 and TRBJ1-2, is GAGVSQSPRYKVAKRGQDVALRCDPISGHVSLFWYQQALGQGPEFLTYFQNEAQLDKSGLPSDRFFAERPEGSVSTLKIQRTQQEDSAVYLCASSSPTVTNYGYTFGSGTRLTVV.

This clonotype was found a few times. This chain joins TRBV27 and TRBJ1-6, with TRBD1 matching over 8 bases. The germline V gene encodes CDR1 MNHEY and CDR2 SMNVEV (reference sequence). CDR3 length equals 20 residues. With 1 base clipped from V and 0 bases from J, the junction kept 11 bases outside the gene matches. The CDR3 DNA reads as TGTGCCAGCAGTTTATTACCGGGACAGGACCCCAGCTCCTATAATTCACCCCTCCACTTT. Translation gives CASSLLPGQDPSSYNSPLHF.

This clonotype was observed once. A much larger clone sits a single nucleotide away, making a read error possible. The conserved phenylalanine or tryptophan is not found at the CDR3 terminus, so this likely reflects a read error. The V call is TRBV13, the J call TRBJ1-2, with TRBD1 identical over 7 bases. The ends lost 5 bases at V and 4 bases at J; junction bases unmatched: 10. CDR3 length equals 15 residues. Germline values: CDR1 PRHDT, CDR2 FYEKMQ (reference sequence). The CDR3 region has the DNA TGTGCCAGCAGCCCAGTCCCGGGACAGAGCTATGGCTACACCTCC. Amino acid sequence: CASSPVPGQSYGYTS.

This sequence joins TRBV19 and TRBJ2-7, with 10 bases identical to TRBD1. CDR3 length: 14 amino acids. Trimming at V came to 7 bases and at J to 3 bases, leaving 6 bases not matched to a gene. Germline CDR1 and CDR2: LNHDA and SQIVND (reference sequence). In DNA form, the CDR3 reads TGTGCCAGTACCCCGACAGGGGGCTACTACGAGCAGTACTTC. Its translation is CASTPTGGYYEQYF.

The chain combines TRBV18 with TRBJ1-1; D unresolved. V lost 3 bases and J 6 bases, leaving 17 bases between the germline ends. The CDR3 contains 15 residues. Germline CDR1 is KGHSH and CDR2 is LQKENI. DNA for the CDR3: TGTGCCAGCTCACCCGGACTCCTTAAGGACTCTGAAGCTTTCTTT. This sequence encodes CASSPGLLKDSEAFF.

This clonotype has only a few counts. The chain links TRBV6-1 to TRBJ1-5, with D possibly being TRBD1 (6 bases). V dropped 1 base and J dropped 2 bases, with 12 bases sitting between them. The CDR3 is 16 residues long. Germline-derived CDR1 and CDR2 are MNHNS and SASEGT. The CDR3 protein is CASSEEAGAGNQPQHF. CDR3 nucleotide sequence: TGTGCCAGCAGTGAAGAGGCGGGGGCGGGCAATCAGCCCCAGCATTTT.

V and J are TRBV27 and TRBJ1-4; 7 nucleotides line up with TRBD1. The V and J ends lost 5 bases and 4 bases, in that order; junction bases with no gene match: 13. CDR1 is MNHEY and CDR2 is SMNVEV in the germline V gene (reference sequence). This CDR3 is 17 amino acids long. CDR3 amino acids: CASSPVPWDSYNEKLFF. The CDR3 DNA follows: TGTGCCAGCAGTCCTGTACCCTGGGACAGTTATAATGAAAAACTGTTTTTT.

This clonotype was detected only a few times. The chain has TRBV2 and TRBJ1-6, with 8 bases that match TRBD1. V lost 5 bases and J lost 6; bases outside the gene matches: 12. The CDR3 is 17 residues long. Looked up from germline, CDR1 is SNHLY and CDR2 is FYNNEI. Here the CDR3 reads CASSPGHPGQGNSPLHF. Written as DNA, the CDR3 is TGTGCCAGCAGTCCTGGTCATCCAGGACAGGGTAATTCACCCCTCCACTTT.

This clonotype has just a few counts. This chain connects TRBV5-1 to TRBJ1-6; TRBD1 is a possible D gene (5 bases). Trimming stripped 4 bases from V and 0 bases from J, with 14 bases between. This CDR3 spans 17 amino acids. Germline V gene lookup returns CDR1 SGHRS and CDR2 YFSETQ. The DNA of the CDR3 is TGCGCCAGCAGCCGAGGGGCGGGGAGCTCCTATAATTCACCCCTCCACTTT. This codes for CASSRGAGSSYNSPLHF. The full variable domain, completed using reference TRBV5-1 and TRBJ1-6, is KAGVTQTPRYLIKTRGQQVTLSCSPISGHRSVSWYQQTPGQGLQFLFEYFSETQRNKGNFPGRFSGRQFSNSRSEMNVSTLELGDSALYLCASSRGAGSSYNSPLHFGNGTRLTVT.

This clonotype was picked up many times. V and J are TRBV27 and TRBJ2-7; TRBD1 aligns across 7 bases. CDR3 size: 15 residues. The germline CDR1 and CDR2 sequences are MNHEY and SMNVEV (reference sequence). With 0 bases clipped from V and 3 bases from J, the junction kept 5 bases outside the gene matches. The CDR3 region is CASSLSPTGHYEQYF. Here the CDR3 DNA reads TGTGCCAGCAGTTTATCCCCGACAGGGCACTACGAGCAGTACTTC.

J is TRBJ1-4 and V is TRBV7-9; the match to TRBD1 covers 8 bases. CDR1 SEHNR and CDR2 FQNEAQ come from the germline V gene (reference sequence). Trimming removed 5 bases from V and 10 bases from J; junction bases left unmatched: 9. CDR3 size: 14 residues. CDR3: CASSQGADLRKLFF. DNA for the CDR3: TGTGCCAGCAGCCAGGGGGCTGATTTAAGAAAACTGTTTTTT.

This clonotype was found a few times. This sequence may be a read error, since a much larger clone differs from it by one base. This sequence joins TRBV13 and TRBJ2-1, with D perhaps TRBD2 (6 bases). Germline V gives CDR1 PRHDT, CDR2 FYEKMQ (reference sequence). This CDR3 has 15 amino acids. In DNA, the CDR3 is TGTGCCTGCAGCGAACGGGCCAGAGCGGGCAATGAGCAGTTCTTC. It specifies CACSERARAGNEQFF.

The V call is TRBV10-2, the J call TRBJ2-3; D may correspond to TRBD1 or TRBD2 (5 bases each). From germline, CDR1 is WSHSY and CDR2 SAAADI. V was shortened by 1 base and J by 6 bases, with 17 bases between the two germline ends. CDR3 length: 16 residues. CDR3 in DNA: TGCGCCAGCAGTGAGTTGAGTATTTTAGGGACGGATACGCAGTATTTT. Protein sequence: CASSELSILGTDTQYF.

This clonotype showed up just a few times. CDR3 nucleotide sequence: TGTGCCAGCAGTGAAGGGCTAGGGCGGATCAACAATGAAAAACTGTTTTTT. This translates into CASSEGLGRINNEKLFF. The chain links TRBV6-1 to TRBJ1-4; D ambiguous. CDR1 and CDR2 (germline): MNHNS, SASEGT. The CDR3 is 17 amino acids. V lost 1 base and J lost 5, with 17 bases in between.

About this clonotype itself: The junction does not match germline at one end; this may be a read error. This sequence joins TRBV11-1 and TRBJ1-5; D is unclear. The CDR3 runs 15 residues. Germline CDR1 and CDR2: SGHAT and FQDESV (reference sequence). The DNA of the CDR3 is TGTGCCAACAGCTTAGACGGAGATAGCAATCAGCCCCAGCATTTT. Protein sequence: CANSLDGDSNQPQHF.

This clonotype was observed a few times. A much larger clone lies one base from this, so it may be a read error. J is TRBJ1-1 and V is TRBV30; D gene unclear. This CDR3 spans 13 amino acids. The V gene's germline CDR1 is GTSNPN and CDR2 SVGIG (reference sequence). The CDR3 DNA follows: TGTGCCTGGATGTTAGAGAGGAACACTGGAGCTTTCTTT. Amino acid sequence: CAWMLERNTGAFF.

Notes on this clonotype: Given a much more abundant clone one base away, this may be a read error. CDR3 in amino acids: CASSLVGGSAGELVF. CDR3 bases: TGTGCCAGCAGCTTAGTAGGGGGCAGCGCCGGGGAGCTGGTTTTT. V usage is TRBV11-1 and J usage is TRBJ2-2, with TRBD1 identical over 7 bases. The CDR3 length is 15 residues. Germline CDR1 and CDR2: SGHAT and FQDESV (reference sequence).

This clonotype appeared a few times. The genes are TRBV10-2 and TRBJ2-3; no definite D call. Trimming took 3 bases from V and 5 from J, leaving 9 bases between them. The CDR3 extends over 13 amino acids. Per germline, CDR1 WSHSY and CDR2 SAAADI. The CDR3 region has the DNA TGCGCCAGCAGTGATCCTTTCGGAGATACGCAGTATTTT. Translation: CASSDPFGDTQYF.

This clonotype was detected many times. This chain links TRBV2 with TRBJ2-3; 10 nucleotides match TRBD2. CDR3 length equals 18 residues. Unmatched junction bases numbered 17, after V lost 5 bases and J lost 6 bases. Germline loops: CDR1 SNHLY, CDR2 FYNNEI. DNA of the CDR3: TGTGCCAGCAGTACGCCACTCTACCTAGCGGGGGAGGTGGATACGCAGTATTTT. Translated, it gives CASSTPLYLAGEVDTQYF.

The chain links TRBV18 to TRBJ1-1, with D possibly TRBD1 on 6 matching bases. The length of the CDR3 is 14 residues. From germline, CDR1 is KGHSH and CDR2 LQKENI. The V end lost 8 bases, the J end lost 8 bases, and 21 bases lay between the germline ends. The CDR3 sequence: CASRGTVEVTEAFF. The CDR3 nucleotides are TGTGCCAGCAGGGGGACGGTTGAGGTCACGGAAGCTTTCTTT.

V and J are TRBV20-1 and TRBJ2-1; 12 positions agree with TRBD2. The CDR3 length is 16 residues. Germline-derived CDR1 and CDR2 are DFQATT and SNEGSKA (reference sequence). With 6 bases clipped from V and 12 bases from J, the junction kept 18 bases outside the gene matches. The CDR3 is CSAPYYGLAGHFGQFF. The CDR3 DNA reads TGCAGTGCGCCGTACTACGGACTAGCGGGGCATTTTGGGCAGTTCTTC.